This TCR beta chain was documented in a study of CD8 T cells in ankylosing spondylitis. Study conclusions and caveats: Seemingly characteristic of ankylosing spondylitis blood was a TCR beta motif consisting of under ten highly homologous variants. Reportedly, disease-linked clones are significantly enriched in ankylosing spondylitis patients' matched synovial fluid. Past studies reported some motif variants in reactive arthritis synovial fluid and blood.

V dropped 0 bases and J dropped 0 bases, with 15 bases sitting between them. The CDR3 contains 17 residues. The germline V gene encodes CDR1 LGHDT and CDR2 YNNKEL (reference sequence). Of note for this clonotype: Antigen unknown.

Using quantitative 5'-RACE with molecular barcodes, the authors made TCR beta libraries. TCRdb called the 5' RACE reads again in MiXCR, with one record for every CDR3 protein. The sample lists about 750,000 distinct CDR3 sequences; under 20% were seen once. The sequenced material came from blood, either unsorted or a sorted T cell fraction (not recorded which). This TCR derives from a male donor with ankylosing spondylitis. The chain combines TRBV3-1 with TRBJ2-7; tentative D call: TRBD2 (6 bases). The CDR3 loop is CASSQDPYGLLSYEQYF. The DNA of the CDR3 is TGTGCCAGCAGCCAAGATCCCTACGGACTACTCTCCTACGAGCAGTACTTC.